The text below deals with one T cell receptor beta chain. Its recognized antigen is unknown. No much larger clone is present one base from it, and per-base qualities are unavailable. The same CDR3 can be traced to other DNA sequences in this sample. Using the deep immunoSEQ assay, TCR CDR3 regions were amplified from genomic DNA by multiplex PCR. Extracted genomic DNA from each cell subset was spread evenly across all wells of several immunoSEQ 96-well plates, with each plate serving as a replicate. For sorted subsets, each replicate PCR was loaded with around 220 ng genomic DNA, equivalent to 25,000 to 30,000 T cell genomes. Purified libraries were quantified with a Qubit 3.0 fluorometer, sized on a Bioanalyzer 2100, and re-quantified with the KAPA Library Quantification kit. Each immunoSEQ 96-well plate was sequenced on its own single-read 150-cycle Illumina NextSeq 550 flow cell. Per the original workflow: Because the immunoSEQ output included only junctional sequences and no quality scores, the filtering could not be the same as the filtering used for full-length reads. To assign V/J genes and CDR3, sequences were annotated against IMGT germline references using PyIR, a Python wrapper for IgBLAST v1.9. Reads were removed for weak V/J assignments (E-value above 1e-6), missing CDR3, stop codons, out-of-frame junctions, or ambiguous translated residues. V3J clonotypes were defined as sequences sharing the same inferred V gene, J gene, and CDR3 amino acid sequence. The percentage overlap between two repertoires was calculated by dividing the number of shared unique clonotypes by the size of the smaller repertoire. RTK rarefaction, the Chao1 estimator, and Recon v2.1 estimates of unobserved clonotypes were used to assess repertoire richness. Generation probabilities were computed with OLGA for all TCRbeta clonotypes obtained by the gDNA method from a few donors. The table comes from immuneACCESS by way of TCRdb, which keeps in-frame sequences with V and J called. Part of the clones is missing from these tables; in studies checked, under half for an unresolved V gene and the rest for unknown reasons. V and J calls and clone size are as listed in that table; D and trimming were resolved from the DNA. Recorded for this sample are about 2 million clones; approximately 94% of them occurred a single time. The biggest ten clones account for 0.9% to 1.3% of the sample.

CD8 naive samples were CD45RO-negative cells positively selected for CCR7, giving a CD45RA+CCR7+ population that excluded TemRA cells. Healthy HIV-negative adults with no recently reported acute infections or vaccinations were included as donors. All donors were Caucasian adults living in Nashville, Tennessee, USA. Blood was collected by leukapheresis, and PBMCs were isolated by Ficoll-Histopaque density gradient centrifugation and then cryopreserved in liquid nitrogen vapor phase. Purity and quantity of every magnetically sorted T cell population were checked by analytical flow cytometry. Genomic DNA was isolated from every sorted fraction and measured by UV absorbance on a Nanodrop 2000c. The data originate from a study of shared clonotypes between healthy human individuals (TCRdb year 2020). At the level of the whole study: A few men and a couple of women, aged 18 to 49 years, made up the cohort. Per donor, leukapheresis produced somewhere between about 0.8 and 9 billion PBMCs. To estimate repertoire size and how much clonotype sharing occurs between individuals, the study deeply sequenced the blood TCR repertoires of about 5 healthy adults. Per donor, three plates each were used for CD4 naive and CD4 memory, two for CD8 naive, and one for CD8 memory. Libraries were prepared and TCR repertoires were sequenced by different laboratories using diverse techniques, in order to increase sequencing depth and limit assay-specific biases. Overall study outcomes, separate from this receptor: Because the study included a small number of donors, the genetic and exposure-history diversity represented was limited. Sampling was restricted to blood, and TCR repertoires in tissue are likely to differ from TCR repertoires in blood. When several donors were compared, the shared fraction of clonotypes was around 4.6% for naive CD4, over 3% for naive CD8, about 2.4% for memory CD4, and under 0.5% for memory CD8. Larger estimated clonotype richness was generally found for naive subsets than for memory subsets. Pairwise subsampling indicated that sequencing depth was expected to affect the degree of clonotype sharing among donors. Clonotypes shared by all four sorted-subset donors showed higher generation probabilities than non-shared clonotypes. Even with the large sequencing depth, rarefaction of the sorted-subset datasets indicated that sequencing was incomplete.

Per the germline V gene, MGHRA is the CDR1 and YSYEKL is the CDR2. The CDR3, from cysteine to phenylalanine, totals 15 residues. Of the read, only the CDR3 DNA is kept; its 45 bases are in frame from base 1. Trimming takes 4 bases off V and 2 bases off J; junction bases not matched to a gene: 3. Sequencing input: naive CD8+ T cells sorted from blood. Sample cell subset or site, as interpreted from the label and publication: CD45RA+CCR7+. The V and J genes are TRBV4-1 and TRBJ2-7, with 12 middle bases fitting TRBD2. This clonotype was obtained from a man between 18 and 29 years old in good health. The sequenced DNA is TGCGCCAGCAGCCCCCTAGCGGGAGGGGCCTACGAGCAGTACTTC. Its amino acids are CASSPLAGGAYEQYF.